These T cell receptor beta chains were read from a single sample in a study of OX40 agonist ivuxolimab in advanced cancers. Profiled with immunoSEQ multiplex PCR; TCRdb holds only in-frame clones, not every one. The sample includes about 43,000 clones, around 85% of them seen just once. The source material was CD4+ or CD8+ T cells sorted from blood, sampled in a trial of the OX40 agonist ivuxolimab. These receptors all stem from an adult with an advanced solid tumor such as melanoma, head and neck, liver or kidney cancer. Each CDR3 is given with its conserved first and last residue. The D gene is left open where the match is weak. Part of the rows lack a size; the others show once, few, many or a class for expanded clones.

j_call	d_call	v_call	clone_size	cdr3_nt	cdr3_aa
TRBJ1-1	.	TRBV10-3	.	TGTGCCATCAAGGGGGAGGGCTACACTGAAGCTTTCTTT	CAIKGEGYTEAFF
TRBJ2-7	TRBD1	TRBV5-5	.	TGTGCCAGCAGCTTTGACCTGAGGGACAGCTCCTACGAGCAGTACTTC	CASSFDLRDSSYEQYF
TRBJ1-3	.	TRBV7-9	.	TGTGCCAGCAAACAGGGTAGTGGAAACACCATATATTTT	CASKQGSGNTIYF
TRBJ2-7	.	TRBV6-5	.	TGTGCCAGCGGCTCGGTAGACGGGTCCTACGAGCAGTACTTC	CASGSVDGSYEQYF
TRBJ2-5	.	TRBV30	.	TGTGCCTGGATTGGAGGAGTACAAGAGACCCAGTACTTC	CAWIGGVQETQYF
TRBJ2-5	.	TRBV5-4	.	TGTGCCAGCAGCTTTTATAGGGTCCAAGAGACCCAGTACTTC	CASSFYRVQETQYF
TRBJ1-5	.	TRBV18	.	TGTGCCAGCTCACCAGGGGGCAATCAGCCCCAGCATTTT	CASSPGGNQPQHF
TRBJ2-1	.	TRBV28	.	TGTGCCAGCAGTCGAGGGGACTTGAGCTCCTACAATGAGCAGTTCTTC	CASSRGDLSSYNEQFF
TRBJ2-1	.	TRBV2	.	TGTGCCAGCAGTGCCCTCTGGACTGTTGGGAATGAGCAGTTCTTC	CASSALWTVGNEQFF
TRBJ2-6	.	TRBV5-4	.	TGTGCCAGCAGCTTTAGGACGAGCTCTGGGGCCAACGTCCTGACTTTC	CASSFRTSSGANVLTF
TRBJ2-6	.	TRBV7-7	.	TGTGCCAGCAGCACGCCACAAAGTCGGGCCAACGTCCTGACTTTC	CASSTPQSRANVLTF
TRBJ1-6	TRBD1	TRBV4-1	.	TGCGCCAGCTCCCTCGGGGGGACAGAGTATAATTCACCCCTCCACTTT	CASSLGGTEYNSPLHF
TRBJ2-5	TRBD2	TRBV5-1	.	TGCGCCAGCAGCTTGGGGGAGGGGAAGGTCGAGACCCAGTACTTC	CASSLGEGKVETQYF
TRBJ1-1	TRBD1	TRBV2	.	TGTGCCAGCAGCCCTCCCGGGACAGGGAACACTGAAGCTTTCTTT	CASSPPGTGNTEAFF
TRBJ1-5	.	TRBV19	few	TGTGCCAGTAGTAGTCTCTCTCCCGATAGCAATCAGCCCCAGCATTTT	CASSSLSPDSNQPQHF
TRBJ2-1	TRBD1	TRBV7-2	.	TGTGCCAGCAGCCAGGACAGGGCTTACAATGAGCAGTTCTTC	CASSQDRAYNEQFF
TRBJ2-3	TRBD2	TRBV7-8	once	TGTGCCAGCGGGACTAGCGGGAGGGCCGGTACGCAGTATTTT	CASGTSGRAGTQYF
TRBJ1-2	TRBD1	TRBV29-1	.	TGCAGCGTTCCGGGACAGGGAAAGGTCTTC	CSVPGQGKVF
TRBJ2-1	.	TRBV5-4	.	TGTGCCAGCAGCTTGGAGGGGCCTGGTCGAGAGCAGTTCTTC	CASSLEGPGREQFF
TRBJ2-7	.	TRBV28	.	TGTGCCAGCCAGGGGACGACCTACGAGCAGTACTTC	CASQGTTYEQYF
TRBJ2-3	TRBD1	TRBV18	.	TGTGCCAGCTCACGGGACAGCCTCCAGGATACGCAGTATTTT	CASSRDSLQDTQYF
TRBJ1-1	TRBD1	TRBV27	.	TGTGCCAGCAGTTGGGACAGGGTGAACACTGAAGCTTTCTTT	CASSWDRVNTEAFF
TRBJ2-1	TRBD2	TRBV7-8	.	TGTGCCAGCAGCTCGTGGACTAGCGGGGCAAACAATGAGCAGTTCTTC	CASSSWTSGANNEQFF
TRBJ2-5	TRBD1	TRBV5-1	.	TGCGCCAGCAGCACCGGACAGGGGGCCCGAGAGACCCAGTACTTC	CASSTGQGARETQYF
TRBJ2-3	.	TRBV7-3	.	TGTGCCAGCAGCTTGTTGGGAGCAGATACGCAGTATTTT	CASSLLGADTQYF
TRBJ2-1	.	TRBV7-9	once	TGTGCCAGCAGTACGGACGGTAACAATGAGCAGTTCTTC	CASSTDGNNEQFF
TRBJ2-1	.	TRBV19	.	TGTGCCAGTAGTGATCCCCAACGGGCCTACAATGAGCAGTTCTTC	CASSDPQRAYNEQFF
TRBJ2-3	.	TRBV7-8	.	TGTGCCAGCAGCCCCAGCCGGGTGAGCACAGATACGCAGTATTTT	CASSPSRVSTDTQYF
TRBJ1-2	.	TRBV6-1	.	TGTGCCAGCAGTACCCACCTTTCCGGGGAAGGCTACACCTTC	CASSTHLSGEGYTF
TRBJ2-7	TRBD1	TRBV7-2	.	TGTGCCAGCAGCCGTGGACAGGGGGTCAAAGACGAGCAGTACTTC	CASSRGQGVKDEQYF
TRBJ2-7	.	TRBV20-1	.	TGCAGTGCTAGAGATGGGGCCGAGCAGTACTTC	CSARDGAEQYF
TRBJ2-5	.	TRBV5-6	.	TGTGCCAGCAGCAATCTTGGCCCCAGGGAGACCCAGTACTTC	CASSNLGPRETQYF
TRBJ2-7	TRBD2	TRBV5-4	once	TGTGCCAGCAGCTCCGGACTAGGGTTTGCTGAGCAGTACTTC	CASSSGLGFAEQYF
TRBJ2-1	TRBD1	TRBV7-2	.	TGTGCCAGCAGCCTCGGACAGGGGACCTACAATGAGCAGTTCTTC	CASSLGQGTYNEQFF
TRBJ1-2	.	TRBV28	.	TGTGCCAGTGGCAGGGGTGTGTATGGCTACACCTTC	CASGRGVYGYTF
TRBJ2-5	TRBD2	TRBV19	once	TGTGCCAGTAGTATAGGGACTAGCGGGGGGGCGGAGACCCAGTACTTC	CASSIGTSGGAETQYF
TRBJ2-3	TRBD2	TRBV5-1	.	TGCGCCAGCACGTGGCTAGCGGGGGGCACAGATACGCAGTATTTT	CASTWLAGGTDTQYF
TRBJ2-1	TRBD1	TRBV29-1	.	TGCAGCGTTGGGACCGGGACAGGGGGGCATGAGCAGTTCTTC	CSVGTGTGGHEQFF
TRBJ2-7	.	TRBV5-1	.	TGCGCCAGCAGCTTGGCGGGAGCTCCCGAGCAGTACTTC	CASSLAGAPEQYF
TRBJ1-1	TRBD1	TRBV18	few	TGTGCCAGCTCACCGGGGACAGGGGGTACTGAAGCTTTCTTT	CASSPGTGGTEAFF
TRBJ1-4	.	TRBV4-1	.	TGCGCCAGCAGCCAAGAAGGGCAGGGGAGAAAACTGTTTTTT	CASSQEGQGRKLFF
TRBJ2-7	.	TRBV20-1	.	TGCAGTGCTGACGGGGAGTCCGAGCAGTACTTC	CSADGESEQYF
TRBJ1-1	.	TRBV5-1	.	TGCGCCAGCAGCAATGACTCGTTGGTGAACACTGAAGCTTTCTTT	CASSNDSLVNTEAFF